A single T cell receptor beta chain is shown here with its context. Its antigen is unidentified. The data derive from a study of cytomegalovirus exposure and HLA in healthy donors. General observations from the study: Later work associated fewer than 20,000 TCR beta sequences with HLA alleles at 0.05 false discovery rate.

PCR was performed using 60 Vbeta and 13 Jbeta primers. Authors' methods: Unique TCR beta chains totaled about 78 million in a later count, with around 11 million of them shared. Produced via immunoSEQ multiplex PCR; TCRdb's table is partial and in-frame only. V and J calls and clone size are given by that table; D and trimming were obtained from the DNA. This sample has around 97,000 clones; about 81% occur once, and the top ten carry about 4.8%. The receptor was derived from a middle-aged man in good health and CMV-seropositive. Source material: PBMCs.

CDR3 amino acids: CASSGAAADTQYF. Here the CDR3 DNA reads TGCGCCAGCAGTGGGGCGGCAGCAGATACGCAGTATTTT. The chain is built from TRBV5-1 and TRBJ2-3, with D perhaps TRBD1 (5 bases). V was cut by 5 bases and J by 4 bases, with 11 bases left in between. CDR3 length equals 13 residues. Germline CDR1 reads SGHRS; CDR2 reads YFSETQ. Filled out from reference TRBV5-1 and TRBJ2-3, the complete variable domain reads KAGVTQTPRYLIKTRGQQVTLSCSPISGHRSVSWYQQTPGQGLQFLFEYFSETQRNKGNFPGRFSGRQFSNSRSEMNVSTLELGDSALYLCASSGAAADTQYFGPGTRLTVL.